This TCR beta chain emerged from a study of cytomegalovirus exposure and HLA in healthy donors. General study findings and limits: Among TCR beta chains, those listed as cytomegalovirus-associated numbered about 150.

Some clones are missing from TCRdb's copy, which holds only in-frame ones; the method was immunoSEQ multiplex PCR. The top ten clones hold 30% of a sample with some 140,000 clones, 82% of them seen once. Comments on this clone: Its specificity is unknown.

V was cut by 1 base and J by 10 bases, with 8 bases left in between. CDR1 and CDR2 from the germline V gene are SGHVS and FQNEAQ. CDR3 size: 12 residues. The chain links TRBV7-8 to TRBJ2-1; D is undetermined. The specimen was PBMCs. This receptor was taken from a man under 40 in good health and CMV-seropositive. The CDR3 protein is CASSLDELEQFF. The DNA of the CDR3 is TGTGCCAGCAGCTTAGACGAGTTGGAGCAGTTCTTC.